Presented here are 22 T cell receptor beta chains from one specimen sequenced in a study of cytomegalovirus exposure and HLA in healthy donors. This table comes from immunoSEQ multiplex PCR, and its TCRdb copy is limited to in-frame clones, with some not included. The sample lists about 140,000 clones, 80% to 90% occurring once. Sequencing was carried out using PBMCs. These receptors were obtained from a man younger than 30 in good health and CMV-seronegative.

The gene calls are TRBV27 and TRBJ2-1; no definite D call. The V and J ends lost 5 bases and 8 bases respectively, with 13 bases between them. The CDR3 sequence is 13 residues long. Germline V CDR1 and CDR2: MNHEY, SMNVEV (reference sequence). The CDR3 reads CASSPVTSDEQFF. DNA for the CDR3: TGTGCCAGCAGTCCCGTCACCAGCGATGAGCAGTTCTTC.

CDR3 DNA sequence: TGTGCCAGCAGCTTAGCTTACGGCAGAGGAAAAGAGATCACCGGGGAGCTGTTTTTT. Translation: CASSLAYGRGKEITGELFF. V and J are TRBV11-2 and TRBJ2-2, with D uncertain. Trimming removed 1 base from V and 4 bases from J, with 22 bases in between. The CDR3 contains 19 residues. Germline lookup yields CDR1 SGHAT and CDR2 FQNNGV.

The chain has TRBV6-5 and TRBJ2-7; 9 bases are a match to TRBD2. Trimming removed 8 bases from V and 3 bases from J; junction bases left unmatched: 5. This CDR3 contains 13 residues. CDR1 and CDR2 (germline): MNHEY, SVGAGI. CDR3 sequence (DNA): TGTGCCAGCGGTAGTAGCGGGAGCTACGAGCAGTACTTC. Protein product: CASGSSGSYEQYF.

The chain couples TRBV7-8 to TRBJ2-7; D is uncertain. The germline CDR1 and CDR2 sequences are SGHVS and FQNEAQ. CDR3 length: 13 residues. V lost 0 bases to trimming and J lost 1 base, with 4 bases between them. The CDR3 bases are TGTGCCAGCAGCTTAGCGCAGTCCTACGAGCAGTACTTC. It codes for CASSLAQSYEQYF.

The chain joins TRBV6-6 to TRBJ2-3, with 9 bases identical to TRBD1. After removal of 6 bases from V and 1 base from J, the junction contained 5 bases not matched to a gene. The CDR3 loop spans 15 amino acids. CDR1 and CDR2 (germline): MNHNY, SVGAGI (reference sequence). CDR3 coding DNA: TGTGCCAGCAGGAAGACAGGGGGTCGCACAGATACGCAGTATTTT. It specifies CASRKTGGRTDTQYF.

The J gene is TRBJ2-5, the V gene TRBV5-1, with a possible D match to TRBD1 (6 bases). Between the trimmed V and J ends, which lost 0 bases and 2 bases, there was a span of 11 bases. CDR1 SGHRS and CDR2 YFSETQ come from the germline V gene. The CDR3 is made up of 15 amino acids. Here the CDR3 DNA reads TGCGCCAGCAGCTTGGGGGCAGGGGCTCAAGAGACCCAGTACTTC. Its translation: CASSLGAGAQETQYF.

The rearrangement joins TRBV25-1 to TRBJ2-2, with a tentative D call TRBD1 (6 bases). CDR3 length: 14 amino acids. The V gene lost 7 bases and the J gene lost 0 bases, with 9 bases spanning the gap. The germline gives CDR1 MGHDK, CDR2 SYGVNS. Written as DNA, the CDR3 is TGTGCCAGCACTGGACAGCCGAACACCGGGGAGCTGTTTTTT. As protein: CASTGQPNTGELFF.

The chain is built from TRBV5-1 and TRBJ1-5, with 8 bases fitting TRBD1. This CDR3 has 17 residues. Germline assignment: CDR1 SGHRS and CDR2 YFSETQ. V dropped 2 bases and J dropped 7; count of bases not matched to a gene: 14. The CDR3 sequence is CASSLDPGTGLGQPQHF. The CDR3 region has the DNA TGCGCCAGCAGCTTAGACCCCGGGACAGGACTCGGGCAGCCCCAGCATTTT.

This clone was counted only a few times. CDR3 protein: CASSQGQGLSYEQYF. The CDR3 region has the DNA TGTGCCAGCAGCCAGGGACAGGGGCTTTCCTACGAGCAGTACTTC. The chain links TRBV9 to TRBJ2-7, with 10 bases lining up with TRBD1. CDR3 size: 15 residues. With V trimmed by 4 bases and J by 1 base, 5 bases remained unmatched. Germline V gene lookup returns CDR1 SGDLS and CDR2 YYNGEE.

The V call is TRBV5-1, the J call TRBJ1-4; possible D gene TRBD1, 5 bases. This CDR3 contains 15 residues. V lost 0 bases and J lost 4, with 10 bases in between. Germline V lookup: CDR1 SGHRS, CDR2 YFSETQ. CDR3 coding DNA: TGCGCCAGCAGCTTGGCTGGGGCTTTTAATGAAAAACTGTTTTTT. Translating gives CASSLAGAFNEKLFF. Drawing the rest from reference TRBV5-1 and TRBJ1-4, the complete variable domain is KAGVTQTPRYLIKTRGQQVTLSCSPISGHRSVSWYQQTPGQGLQFLFEYFSETQRNKGNFPGRFSGRQFSNSRSEMNVSTLELGDSALYLCASSLAGAFNEKLFFGSGTQLSVL.

The gene calls are TRBV19 and TRBJ2-2; perhaps TRBD1 as D (5 bases). Germline V gene sequence: CDR1 LNHDA, CDR2 SQIVND (reference sequence). Trimming took 6 bases from V and 15 from J, leaving 17 bases between them. This CDR3 has 12 amino acids. CDR3 nucleotide sequence: TGTGCCAGTAGCAAACCGGACACGGCGTTGTTTTTT. As protein: CASSKPDTALFF.

The V gene is TRBV28, the J gene TRBJ1-1; unclear D gene. V lost 4 bases and J lost 5, with 5 bases in between. Germline CDR1 reads MDHEN; CDR2 reads SYDVKM. The CDR3 is 11 amino acids. The CDR3: CASSYTTEAFF. As DNA, the CDR3 is TGTGCCAGCAGTTACACAACTGAAGCTTTCTTT.

This chain joins TRBV21-1 and TRBJ1-3; TRBD1 was called by the table and not checked on the DNA. TRBV21-1 is a pseudogene locus. This CDR3 contains 14 residues. CDR3 region: CASSGRTGGNTIYF. The CDR3, as DNA: TGTGCCAGCAGCGGACGGACAGGGGGAAACACCATATATTTT.

This clone showed up many times. This CDR3 is also generated by other DNA sequences in the sample. CDR3 DNA: TGTGCCAGCAGCCCCCGGGGGGTCGGCTACGAGCAGTACTTC. Translated, it gives CASSPRGVGYEQYF. The chain joins TRBV9 to TRBJ2-7, with 7 bases aligning to TRBD2. There are 14 residues in the CDR3. J was trimmed by 3 bases and V by 4 bases; bases with no gene match: 7. Germline V gives CDR1 SGDLS, CDR2 YYNGEE.

V is TRBV9 and J is TRBJ2-5, with D perhaps TRBD2 (7 bases). Trimming took off 3 bases at V and 4 bases at J, with 16 bases between the two ends. The germline V gene encodes CDR1 SGDLS and CDR2 YYNGEE. This CDR3 comprises 15 residues. The chain's CDR3 is CASSGSEGGRETQYF. The CDR3, as DNA: TGTGCCAGCAGCGGATCGGAGGGGGGGCGAGAGACCCAGTACTTC.

J is TRBJ1-1 and V is TRBV28; D uncertain. V lost 2 bases and J 7 bases, leaving 8 bases between the germline ends. The CDR3 spans 12 residues. Germline CDR1 reads MDHEN; CDR2 reads SYDVKM. CDR3 loop: CASSLGQLEAFF. DNA of the CDR3: TGTGCCAGCAGTTTAGGGCAGCTTGAAGCTTTCTTT. Full variable domain (missing parts from reference TRBV28 and TRBJ1-1): DVKVTQSSRYLVKRTGEKVFLECVQDMDHENMFWYRQDPGLGLRLIYFSYDVKMKEKGDIPEGYSVSREKKERFSLILESASTNQTSMYLCASSLGQLEAFFGQGTRLTVV.

This chain links TRBV28 with TRBJ1-2; tentative D call: TRBD1 (6 bases). This CDR3 is 15 amino acids long. Germline V gene lookup returns CDR1 MDHEN and CDR2 SYDVKM. The V gene lost 5 bases and the J gene lost 3 bases, with 16 bases spanning the gap. This CDR3 is CASSKSGQPYYGYTF. The CDR3 coding sequence is TGTGCCAGCAGTAAAAGCGGACAGCCTTACTATGGCTACACCTTC.

This clone was picked up a small number of times. The chain combines TRBV9 with TRBJ1-4; TRBD1 aligns across 7 bases. Germline V CDR1 and CDR2: SGDLS, YYNGEE. This CDR3 is built from 16 residues. Unmatched junction bases numbered 11, after V lost 4 bases and J lost 5 bases. The CDR3 here is CASSPGKTGRNEKLFF. In nucleotides, the CDR3 is TGTGCCAGCAGCCCAGGGAAGACAGGGAGAAATGAAAAACTGTTTTTT.

By share, this clone ranks as medium-sized. The chain employs TRBV7-9 and TRBJ2-7; TRBD1 agrees at 8 bases. The germline V gene encodes CDR1 SEHNR and CDR2 FQNEAQ (reference sequence). The CDR3 is made up of 13 amino acids. V trimming: 5 bases; J trimming: 7 bases; junction bases outside the gene matches: 7. This CDR3 is CASSLTQGGEQYF. DNA for the CDR3: TGTGCCAGCAGCCTAACACAGGGGGGTGAGCAGTACTTC.

This clone was seen at least ten times. The chain uses TRBV4-3 and TRBJ1-4, with TRBD1 identical over 8 bases. The V and J ends lost 2 bases and 8 bases, in that order; junction bases with no gene match: 10. CDR1 and CDR2 from the germline V gene are LGHNA and YSLEER. The CDR3 covers 16 residues. CDR3 in amino acids: CASSQLGGTGGEKLFF. The CDR3 DNA is TGCGCCAGCAGCCAACTTGGGGGGACAGGTGGAGAAAAACTGTTTTTT.

The rearrangement joins TRBV2 to TRBJ1-5; D is perhaps TRBD1 (5 bases). Looked up from germline, CDR1 is SNHLY and CDR2 is FYNNEI. The CDR3 has 16 amino acids. V was cut by 6 bases and J by 2 bases, with 17 bases left in between. CDR3 sequence (DNA): TGTGCCAGCAGCCTCTTGGGGGGGGAGGGCAATCAGCCCCAGCATTTT. Translated: CASSLLGGEGNQPQHF.

The genes are TRBV2 and TRBJ1-1; maybe TRBD1 (5 bases). In germline, CDR1 is SNHLY, CDR2 FYNNEI. The V and J ends lost 7 bases and 12 bases respectively, with 15 bases between them. CDR3 length: 11 amino acids. In DNA form, the CDR3 reads TGTGCCAGCACGAATTCAGGGCGAACTTTCTTT. Translation gives CASTNSGRTFF. Supplemented by reference TRBV2 and TRBJ1-1, the full variable domain reads EPEVTQTPSHQVTQMGQEVILRCVPISNHLYFYWYRQILGQKVEFLVSFYNNEISEKSEIFDDQFSVERPDGSNFTLKIRSTKLEDSAMYFCASTNSGRTFFGQGTRLTVV.